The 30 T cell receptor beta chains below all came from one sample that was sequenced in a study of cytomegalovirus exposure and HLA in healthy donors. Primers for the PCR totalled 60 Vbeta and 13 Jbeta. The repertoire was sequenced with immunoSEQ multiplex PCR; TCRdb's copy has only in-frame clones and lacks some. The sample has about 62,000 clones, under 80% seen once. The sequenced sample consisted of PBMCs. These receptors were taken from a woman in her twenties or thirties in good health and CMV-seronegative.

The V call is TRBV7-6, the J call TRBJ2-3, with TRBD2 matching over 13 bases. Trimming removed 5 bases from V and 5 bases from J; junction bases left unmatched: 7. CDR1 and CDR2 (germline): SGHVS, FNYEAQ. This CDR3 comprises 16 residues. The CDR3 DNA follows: TGTGCCAGCAGCCCAGGACTAGCGGGAGCTAGAGATACGCAGTATTTT. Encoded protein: CASSPGLAGARDTQYF.

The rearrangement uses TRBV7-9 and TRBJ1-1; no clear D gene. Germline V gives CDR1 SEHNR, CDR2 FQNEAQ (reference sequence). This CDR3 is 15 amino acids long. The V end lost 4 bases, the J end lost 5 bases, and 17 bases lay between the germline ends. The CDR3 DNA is TGTGCCAGCAGCTCCTCGTGGGAGGGAGGTACTGAAGCTTTCTTT. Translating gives CASSSSWEGGTEAFF. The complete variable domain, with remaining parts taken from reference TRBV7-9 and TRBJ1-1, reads DTGVSQNPRHKITKRGQNVTFRCDPISEHNRLYWYRQTLGQGPEFLTYFQNEAQLEKSRLLSDRFSAERPKGSFSTLEIQRTEQGDSAMYLCASSSSWEGGTEAFFGQGTRLTVV.

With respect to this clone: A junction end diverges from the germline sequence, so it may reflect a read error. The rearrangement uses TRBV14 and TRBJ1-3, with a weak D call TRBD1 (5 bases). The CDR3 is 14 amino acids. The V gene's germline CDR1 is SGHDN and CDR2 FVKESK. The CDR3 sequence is CAGSQDSSGNTIYF. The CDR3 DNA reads TGTGCCGGCAGCCAAGACAGCTCTGGAAACACCATATATTTT.

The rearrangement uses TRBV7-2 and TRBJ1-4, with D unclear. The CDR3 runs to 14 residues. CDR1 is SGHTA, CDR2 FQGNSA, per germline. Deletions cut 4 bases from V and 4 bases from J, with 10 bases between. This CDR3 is CASSSDTFNEKLFF. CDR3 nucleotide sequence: TGTGCCAGCAGCTCCGACACTTTTAATGAAAAACTGTTTTTT.

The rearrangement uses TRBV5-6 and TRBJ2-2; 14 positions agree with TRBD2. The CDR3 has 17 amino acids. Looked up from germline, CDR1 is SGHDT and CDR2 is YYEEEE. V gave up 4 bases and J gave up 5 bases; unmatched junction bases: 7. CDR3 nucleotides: TGTGCCAGCAGCCCAGGGACTAGCGGGAGCAGAACCGGGGAGCTGTTTTTT. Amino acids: CASSPGTSGSRTGELFF. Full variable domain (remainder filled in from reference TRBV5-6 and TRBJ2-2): DAGVTQSPTHLIKTRGQQVTLRCSPKSGHDTVSWYQQALGQGPQFIFQYYEEEERQRGNFPDRFSGHQFPNYSSELNVNALLLGDSALYLCASSPGTSGSRTGELFFGEGSRLTVL.

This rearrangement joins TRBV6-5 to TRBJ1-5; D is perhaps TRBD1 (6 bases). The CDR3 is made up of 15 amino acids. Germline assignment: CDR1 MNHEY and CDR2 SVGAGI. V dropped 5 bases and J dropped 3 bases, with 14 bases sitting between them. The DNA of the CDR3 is TGTGCCAGCAGTCATACCTGGACAGACAATCAGCCCCAGCATTTT. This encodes CASSHTWTDNQPQHF.

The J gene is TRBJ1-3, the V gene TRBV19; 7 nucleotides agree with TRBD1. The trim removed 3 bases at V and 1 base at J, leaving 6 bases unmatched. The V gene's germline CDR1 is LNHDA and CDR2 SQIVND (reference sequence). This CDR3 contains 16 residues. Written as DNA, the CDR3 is TGTGCCAGTAGTATGCGAACAGGGGAATCTGGAAACACCATATATTTT. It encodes CASSMRTGESGNTIYF.

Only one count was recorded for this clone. This chain's CDR3 is CARPGQGNTEAFF. For the CDR3, the DNA is TGTGCCAGACCGGGACAGGGGAACACTGAAGCTTTCTTT. The rearrangement joins TRBV6-4 to TRBJ1-1; TRBD1 matches 9 bases. This CDR3 has 13 residues. Trimming took 9 bases from V and 1 from J; bases not matched to a gene: 3. From germline, CDR1 is MRHNA and CDR2 SNTAGT.

The CDR3 region has the DNA TGTGCCACCAGCAGAGGAGCTGCCGTGGGGGGATACTACGAGCAGTACTTC. Amino acid sequence: CATSRGAAVGGYYEQYF. The chain employs TRBV15 and TRBJ2-5, with D perhaps matching TRBD2 (6 bases). The J call may be faulty, since TRBJ2-7 better matches the DNA end. The germline V gene encodes CDR1 LNHNV and CDR2 YYDKDF (reference sequence). CDR3 length equals 17 residues.

CDR3 region: CASSLALAGPSTDTQYF. In DNA form, the CDR3 reads TGTGCCAGCAGCTTAGCTCTAGCGGGACCTAGCACAGATACGCAGTATTTT. The rearrangement joins TRBV7-9 to TRBJ2-3; 9 bases match TRBD2. The CDR3 extends over 17 amino acids. Looked up from germline, CDR1 is SEHNR and CDR2 is FQNEAQ (reference sequence). The trim removed 0 bases at V and 0 bases at J, leaving 4 bases unmatched.

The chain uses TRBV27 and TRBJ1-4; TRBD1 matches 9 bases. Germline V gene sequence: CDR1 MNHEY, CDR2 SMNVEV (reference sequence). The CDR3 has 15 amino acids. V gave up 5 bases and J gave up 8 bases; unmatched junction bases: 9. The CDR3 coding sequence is TGTGCCAGCAGTCCTTCCGGGACAGGGCGCGAAAAACTGTTTTTT. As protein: CASSPSGTGREKLFF.

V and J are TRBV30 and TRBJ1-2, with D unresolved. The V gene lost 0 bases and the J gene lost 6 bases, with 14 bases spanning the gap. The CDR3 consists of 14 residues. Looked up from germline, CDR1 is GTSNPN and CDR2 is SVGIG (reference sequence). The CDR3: CAWSVRRGSDGYTF. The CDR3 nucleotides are TGTGCCTGGAGTGTACGAAGAGGGAGCGATGGCTACACCTTC. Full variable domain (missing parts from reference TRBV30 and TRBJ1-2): SQTIHQWPATLVQPVGSPLSLECTVEGTSNPNLYWYRQAAGRGLQLLFYSVGIGQISSEVPQNLSASRPQDRQFILSSKKLLLSDSGFYLCAWSVRRGSDGYTFGSGTRLTVV.

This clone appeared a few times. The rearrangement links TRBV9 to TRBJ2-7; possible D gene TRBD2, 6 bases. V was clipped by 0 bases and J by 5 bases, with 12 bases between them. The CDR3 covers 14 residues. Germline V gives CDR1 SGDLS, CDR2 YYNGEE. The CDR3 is CASSVEAGMDEQYF. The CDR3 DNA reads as TGTGCCAGCAGCGTAGAGGCGGGGATGGACGAGCAGTACTTC.

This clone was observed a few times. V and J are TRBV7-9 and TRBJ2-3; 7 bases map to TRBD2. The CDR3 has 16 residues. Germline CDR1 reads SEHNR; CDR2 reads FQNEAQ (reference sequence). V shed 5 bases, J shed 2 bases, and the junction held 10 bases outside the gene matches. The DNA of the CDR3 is TGTGCCAGCAGCCCGTCCACTAGCGCCTACACAGATACGCAGTATTTT. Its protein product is CASSPSTSAYTDTQYF. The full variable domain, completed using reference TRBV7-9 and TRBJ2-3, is DTGVSQNPRHKITKRGQNVTFRCDPISEHNRLYWYRQTLGQGPEFLTYFQNEAQLEKSRLLSDRFSAERPKGSFSTLEIQRTEQGDSAMYLCASSPSTSAYTDTQYFGPGTRLTVL.

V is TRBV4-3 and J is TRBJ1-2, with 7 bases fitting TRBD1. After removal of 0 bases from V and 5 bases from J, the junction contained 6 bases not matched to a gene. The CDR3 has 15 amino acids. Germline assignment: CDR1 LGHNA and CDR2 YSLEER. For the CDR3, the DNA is TGCGCCAGCAGCCAAGACGCGGGACAGCCTTATGGCTACACCTTC. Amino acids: CASSQDAGQPYGYTF.

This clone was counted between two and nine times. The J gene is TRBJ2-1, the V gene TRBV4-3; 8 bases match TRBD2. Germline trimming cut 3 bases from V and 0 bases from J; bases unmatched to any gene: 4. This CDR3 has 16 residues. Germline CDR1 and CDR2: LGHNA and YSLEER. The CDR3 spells CASSHRTSGSYNEQFF. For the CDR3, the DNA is TGCGCCAGCAGCCACCGAACTAGCGGCTCCTACAATGAGCAGTTCTTC.

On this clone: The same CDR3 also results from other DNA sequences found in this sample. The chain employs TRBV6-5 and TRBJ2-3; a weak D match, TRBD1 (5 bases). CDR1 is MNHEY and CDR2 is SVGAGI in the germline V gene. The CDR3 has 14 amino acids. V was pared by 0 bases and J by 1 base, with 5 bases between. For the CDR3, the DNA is TGTGCCAGCAGTTACTCGACAGGCACAGATACGCAGTATTTT. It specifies CASSYSTGTDTQYF.

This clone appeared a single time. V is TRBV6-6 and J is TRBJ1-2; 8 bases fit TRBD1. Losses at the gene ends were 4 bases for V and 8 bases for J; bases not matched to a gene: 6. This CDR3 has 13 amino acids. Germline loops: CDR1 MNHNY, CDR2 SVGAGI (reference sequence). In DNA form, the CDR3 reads TGTGCCAGCAGTTTGACAGGGGAGAGGGGCTACACCTTC. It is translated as CASSLTGERGYTF.

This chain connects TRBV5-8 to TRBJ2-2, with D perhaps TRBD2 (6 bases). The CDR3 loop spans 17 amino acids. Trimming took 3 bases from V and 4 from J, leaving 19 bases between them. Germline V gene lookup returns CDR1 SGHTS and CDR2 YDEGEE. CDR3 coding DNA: TGTGCCAGCAGCTGGGAGGCCGGGTCTCTAACCACCGGGGAGCTGTTTTTT. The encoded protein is CASSWEAGSLTTGELFF.

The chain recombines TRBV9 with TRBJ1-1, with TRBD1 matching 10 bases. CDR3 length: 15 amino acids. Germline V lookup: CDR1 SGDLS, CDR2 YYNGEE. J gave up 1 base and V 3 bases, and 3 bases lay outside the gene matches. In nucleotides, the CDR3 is TGTGCCAGCAGCGGTCGGACAGGGGGGAACACTGAAGCTTTCTTT. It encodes CASSGRTGGNTEAFF.

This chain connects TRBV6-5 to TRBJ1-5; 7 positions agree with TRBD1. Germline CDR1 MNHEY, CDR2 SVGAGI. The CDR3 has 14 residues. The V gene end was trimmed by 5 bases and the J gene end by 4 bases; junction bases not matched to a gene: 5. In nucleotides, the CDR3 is TGTGCCAGCAGTCAGGGACAGTTAAATCAGCCCCAGCATTTT. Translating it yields CASSQGQLNQPQHF.

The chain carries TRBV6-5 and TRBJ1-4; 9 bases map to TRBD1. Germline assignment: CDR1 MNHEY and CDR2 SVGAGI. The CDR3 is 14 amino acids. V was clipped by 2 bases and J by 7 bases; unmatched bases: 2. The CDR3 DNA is TGTGCCAGCAGTTACCGGACAGGGGCTGAAAAACTGTTTTTT. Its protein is CASSYRTGAEKLFF.

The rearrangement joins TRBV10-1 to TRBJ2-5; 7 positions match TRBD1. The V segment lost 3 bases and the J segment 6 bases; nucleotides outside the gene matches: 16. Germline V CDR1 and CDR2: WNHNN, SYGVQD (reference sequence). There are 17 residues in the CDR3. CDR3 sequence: CASSEQAGTASGQTQYF. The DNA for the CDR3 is TGCGCCAGCAGTGAACAGGCCGGGACAGCTTCCGGCCAGACCCAGTACTTC.

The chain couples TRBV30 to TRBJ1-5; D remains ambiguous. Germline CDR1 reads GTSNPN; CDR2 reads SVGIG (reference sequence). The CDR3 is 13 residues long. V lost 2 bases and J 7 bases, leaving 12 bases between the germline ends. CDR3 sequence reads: CAWSKGTGQPQHF. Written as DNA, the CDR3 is TGTGCCTGGAGTAAAGGAACGGGGCAGCCCCAGCATTTT.

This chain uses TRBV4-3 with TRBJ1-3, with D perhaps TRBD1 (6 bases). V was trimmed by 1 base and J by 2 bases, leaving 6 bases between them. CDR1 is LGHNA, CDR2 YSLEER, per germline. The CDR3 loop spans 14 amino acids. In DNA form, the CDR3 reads TGCGCCAGCAGCCAAGCAGGGGCTGGAAACACCATATATTTT. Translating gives CASSQAGAGNTIYF.

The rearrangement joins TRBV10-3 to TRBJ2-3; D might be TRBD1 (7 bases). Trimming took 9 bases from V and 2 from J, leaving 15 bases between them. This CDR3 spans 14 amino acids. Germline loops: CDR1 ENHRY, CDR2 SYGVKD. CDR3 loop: CAMRGTEPTDTQYF. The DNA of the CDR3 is TGTGCCATGCGCGGGACAGAGCCCACAGATACGCAGTATTTT.

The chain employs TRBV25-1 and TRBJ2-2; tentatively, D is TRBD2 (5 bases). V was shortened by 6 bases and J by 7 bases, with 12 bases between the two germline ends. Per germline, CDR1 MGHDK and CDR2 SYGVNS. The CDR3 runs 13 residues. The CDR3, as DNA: TGTGCCAGCAGCCCCCCTGGAGGCGGGGAGCTGTTTTTT. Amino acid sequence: CASSPPGGGELFF.

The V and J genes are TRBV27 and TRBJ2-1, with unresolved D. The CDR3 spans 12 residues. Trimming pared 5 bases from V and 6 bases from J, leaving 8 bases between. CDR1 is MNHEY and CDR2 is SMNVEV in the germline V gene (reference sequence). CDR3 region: CASSPTLNEQFF. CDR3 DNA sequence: TGTGCCAGCAGTCCGACTCTCAATGAGCAGTTCTTC.

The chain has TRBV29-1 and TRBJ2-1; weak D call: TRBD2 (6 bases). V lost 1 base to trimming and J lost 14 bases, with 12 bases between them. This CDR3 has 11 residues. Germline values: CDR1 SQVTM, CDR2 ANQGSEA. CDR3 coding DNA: TGCAGCGTTGAAGGGGACTCCCCAAAGTTCTTC. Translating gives CSVEGDSPKFF.

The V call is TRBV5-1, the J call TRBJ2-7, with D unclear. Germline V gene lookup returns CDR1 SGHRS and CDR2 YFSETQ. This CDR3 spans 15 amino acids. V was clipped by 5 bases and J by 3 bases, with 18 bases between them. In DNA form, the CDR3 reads TGCGCCAGCAGGGGCTTGCAGAATGTAAACTACGAGCAGTACTTC. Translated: CASRGLQNVNYEQYF.